These T cell receptor beta chains were read from a single sample in a study of T cells in Graves' hyperthyroidism and ophthalmopathy. TCRdb redid the calling of the multiplex PCR reads with MiXCR, one entry per CDR3 protein. The profile shows a few hundred thousand distinct CDR3 sequences, roughly 13% of them singletons. Sequencing input: blood. The receptors stem from a woman aged 18-29 years with Graves' hyperthyroidism. CDR3s include the opening cysteine and the closing phenylalanine or tryptophan. The D gene is left open where the match is weak. The size entry is marked missing in some rows and otherwise reads once, few, many or a size class.

d_gene	abundance	j_gene	v_gene	CDR3nt	CDR3aa
TRBD2	few	TRBJ2-4	TRBV4-1	TGCGCCAGCAGCCGTCTGCCCCTGGGGACTACCAAAAACATTCAGTACTTC	CASSRLPLGTTKNIQYF
-	few	TRBJ2-1	TRBV6-2/TRBV6-3	TGTGCCAGCAGGTTCCGGGACGTCAACTACAATGAGCAGTTCTTC	CASRFRDVNYNEQFF
-	many	TRBJ2-5	TRBV12-3/TRBV12-4	TGTGCCAGCAGCCGGGCGGAGACCCAGTACTTC	CASSRAETQYF
TRBD2	many	TRBJ2-7	TRBV3-1	TGTGCCAGCAGCCCCCACCTAGGACTAGCTACATCCCACAGCTCCTACGAGCAGTACTTC	CASSPHLGLATSHSSYEQYF
-	many	TRBJ1-2	TRBV6-5	TGTGCCAGCAGTTACGGAACTAACTATGGCTACACCTTC	CASSYGTNYGYTF
TRBD2	many	TRBJ2-1	TRBV18	TGTGCCAGCTCACCAACTAGCGGGGGAACCTACAATGAGCAGTTCTTC	CASSPTSGGTYNEQFF
-	few	TRBJ2-2	TRBV7-9	TGTGCCAGCATCTTGGGGGGAGCGAACGGGGAGCTGTTTTTT	CASILGGANGELFF
TRBD2	few	TRBJ2-2	TRBV28	TGTGCCAGCAGTTTGTATGCTAGCGGGGGCGGGGAGCTGTTTTTT	CASSLYASGGGELFF
TRBD2	many	TRBJ2-5	TRBV7-8	TGTGCCAGCAGCCCGGGACTAGCGGCTACGCAAGAGACCCAGTACTTC	CASSPGLAATQETQYF
TRBD1	many	TRBJ2-1	TRBV29-1	TGCAGCTCGGGACAGGGGAATGTGAATGAGCAGTTCTTC	CSSGQGNVNEQFF
TRBD2	many	TRBJ2-1	TRBV30	TGTGCCTGGAGTGTAAGAGGACTAGCGGGTAATGAGCAGTTCTTC	CAWSVRGLAGNEQFF
-	many	TRBJ2-1	TRBV2	TGTGCCAGCAGTGATAGGTCCCACAATGAGCAGTTCTTC	CASSDRSHNEQFF
-	many	TRBJ2-7	TRBV30	TGTGCCTGGAGCGTGCACTCGAAACCAAACTACGAGCAGTACTTC	CAWSVHSKPNYEQYF
-	many	TRBJ1-2	TRBV5-5	TGTGCCAGCAGCTTCCTACAGGGACGCCTTAACTATGGCTACACCTTC	CASSFLQGRLNYGYTF
-	-	TRBJ2-1	TRBV7-2	TGTGCCAGTTCCGGGGTGGGGATTGAGCAGTTCTTC	CASSGVGIEQFF
TRBD1	few	TRBJ2-4	TRBV6-2/TRBV6-3	TGTGCCAGCAGTTACAGTAGCGAGTTTCCGGGACAGGGAGGGATGGGCAAAAACATTCAGTACTTC	CASSYSSEFPGQGGMGKNIQYF
TRBD2	many	TRBJ2-1	TRBV27	TGTGCCAGCACGTCACTAGCGGGAGTAAGGAATGAGCAGTTCTTC	CASTSLAGVRNEQFF
TRBD2	-	TRBJ2-7	TRBV5-6	TGTGCCAGCAGCTCGACTAATAGCGGGACATTCTCTTCCTACGAGCAGTACTTC	CASSSTNSGTFSSYEQYF
-	-	TRBJ2-2	TRBV20-1	TGCAGTGCCAGTACACCGAACACCAGGGAGCTGTTTTTT	CSASTPNTRELFF
TRBD2	many	TRBJ2-1	TRBV20-1	TGCAGTGCTAGTGGACTAGCGGGAGGAAATGAGCAGTTCTTC	CSASGLAGGNEQFF
TRBD1	few	TRBJ1-5	TRBV5-5	TGTGCCAGCAGCTTGTTTCAGGGGGCAGGCCAGCCCCAGCATTTT	CASSLFQGAGQPQHF
TRBD2	many	TRBJ2-1	TRBV18	TGTGCCAGCTCACCGAAAGCGGGAGGGCCTAATGAGCAGTTCTTC	CASSPKAGGPNEQFF
TRBD1	many	TRBJ1-1	TRBV28	TGTGCCAGCAGTTTCCCAACCACAGGGGGAGAGACTGAAGCTTTCTTT	CASSFPTTGGETEAFF
TRBD1	few	TRBJ2-7	TRBV7-6	TGTGCCAGCAGCCCAACAGGGGCCTCCTACGAGCAGTACTTC	CASSPTGASYEQYF
-	many	TRBJ2-7	TRBV3-1	TGTGCCAGCAGCCAAGAGGGGTTCTCCTACGAGCAGTACTTC	CASSQEGFSYEQYF
-	many	TRBJ2-1	TRBV27	TGTGCCAGCAGTTTTAACCAGGGAGGTGAGCAGTTCTTC	CASSFNQGGEQFF
TRBD1	-	TRBJ1-2	TRBV29-1	TGCAGCGTTGAAGCGGGACAGGGGGGGAGAGGCTATGGCTACACCTTC	CSVEAGQGGRGYGYTF
TRBD2	-	TRBJ2-7	TRBV12-3/TRBV12-4	TGTGCCAGCAGTTTACGAACTAGCGGGAGGAGCTCCTACGAGCAGTACTTC	CASSLRTSGRSSYEQYF
-	many	TRBJ1-3	TRBV12-3/TRBV12-4	TGTGCCAGCAGTCCCGGCCGCGGGCTTGGAAACACCATATATTTT	CASSPGRGLGNTIYF
-	-	TRBJ1-1	TRBV11-2	TGTGCCAGCAGCTCCTGGGGTGAGTGGACTGAAGCTTTCTTT	CASSSWGEWTEAFF
-	many	TRBJ1-1	TRBV18	TGTGCCAGCTCACCTTTGCCGCCAGTCCACGGGACTGAAGCTTTCTTT	CASSPLPPVHGTEAFF
TRBD2	few	TRBJ2-1	TRBV6-2/TRBV6-3	TGTGCCAGCAGGTATAGCGGGGCCTACAATGAGCAGTTCTTC	CASRYSGAYNEQFF
TRBD2	many	TRBJ2-5	TRBV9	TGTGCCAGCAGCGCAGTGGTGGCTAGCGGGCAAGAGACCCAGTACTTC	CASSAVVASGQETQYF
TRBD2	many	TRBJ2-7	TRBV7-8	TGTGCCAGCAGCTTAGGACTAGCGGTCTCCTACGAGCAGTACTTC	CASSLGLAVSYEQYF
-	-	TRBJ2-2	TRBV28	TGTGCCAGCAGTTTCCATAGATCGGACAGGAACACCGGGGAGCTGTTTTTT	CASSFHRSDRNTGELFF
-	many	TRBJ2-1	TRBV29-1	TGCAGCGTTGAGGTGACGGGGTCGGCTTCCTACAATGAGCAGTTCTTC	CSVEVTGSASYNEQFF
TRBD2	many	TRBJ2-3	TRBV2	TGTGCCGGGGCAGCGGGAGTAACAGATACGCAGTATTTT	CAGAAGVTDTQYF
-	-	TRBJ1-1	TRBV6-1	TGTGCCAGCAGCCAGCAGCTTGAAGCTTTCTTT	CASSQQLEAFF
-	few	TRBJ1-5	TRBV7-9	TGTGCCAGCAGCTTTTCCTCGCAGAATCAGCCCCAGCATTTT	CASSFSSQNQPQHF
TRBD1	many	TRBJ1-5	TRBV2	TGTGCCAGCAGTCGACAGGGTAGCAATCAGCCCCAGCATTTT	CASSRQGSNQPQHF
-	many	TRBJ1-5	TRBV24-1	TGTGCCACCAGTGATGGGGGGGCCGGGCAGCCCCAGCATTTT	CATSDGGAGQPQHF
TRBD1	many	TRBJ2-5	TRBV25-1	TGTGCCAGCAGTACCCCGGACAGGGGGATCCAAGAGACCCAGTACTTC	CASSTPDRGIQETQYF
-	-	TRBJ1-2	TRBV28	TGTGCCAGCAGTTTAGGGGGGCCGGGGGGCTACACCTTC	CASSLGGPGGYTF
-	many	TRBJ2-1	TRBV5-6	TGTGCCAGCAGCGCCCTGAGCGCCACCTACAATGAGCAGTTCTTC	CASSALSATYNEQFF
TRBD2	many	TRBJ2-1	TRBV5-1	TGCGCCAGCAGCTCCCTGACTAGCGGGAGGGCCAGGTCCTACAATGAGCAGTTCTTC	CASSSLTSGRARSYNEQFF